This T cell receptor beta chain was documented in a study of blood T cell repertoires in COVID-19 (dated by TCRdb to about 2020). Broadly, across the study: Collaborator samples came from the United States, Italy and Spain and covered acute and convalescent phases of COVID-19. The prospective study material was composed of cDNA or gDNA derived from T cells, B-cell-depleted T cells, or PBMCs. The repertoires were released in a freely available public database meant as a resource for research on the immune response to SARS-CoV-2. The sample metadata nearly always contained a de-identified subject ID, COVID-19 status, age in years and sex. Subjects who had been exposed to COVID-19, were actively infected with it, or had recovered from it provided the deeply sampled blood TCRbeta repertoires that made up the dataset. Samples were obtained from the ongoing ImmuneRACE study (first 160 participants) and from 1,254 subjects provided by 6 global collaborators. Where available, HLA class I and class II types were obtained from metadata supplied by the sample provider rather than from assay-based typing. Results and caveats for the whole study, not just this receptor: The amount of clinical and demographic metadata varied by source and participant and was provided uncurated.

The collaborating institutions used their own protocols to collect whole blood in K2EDTA tubes. Collaborator samples were shipped for TCRbeta analysis as frozen whole blood, isolated PBMCs, or DNA extracted from either sample type. With regard to this clone: Its antigen is currently not known. No base quality values were provided; no much bigger clone lies one nucleotide off.

TCRbeta CDR3 regions were amplified from genomic DNA using the immunoSEQ Assay, a bias-controlled multiplex PCR. The authors processed their data as follows. Within the assay, amplification of reference gene primers was used to estimate how many nucleated cells each sample contained. To quantify the absolute abundance of each unique TCRbeta CDR3 rearrangement, sequence reads were collapsed and filtered. For each sample, productive Simpson clonality was calculated as the square root of Simpson's diversity index over productive rearrangements. TCRdb re-hosts the immuneACCESS table, in-frame sequences only. Its copies lack some clones; in the studies checked, an unresolved V gene accounts for under half of them, and the cause for the rest is not known. V and J calls plus clone size are reproduced from that table; the DNA served to infer D and trimming. The sample yields under 200,000 clones; roughly 86% were counted once. The ten largest clonotypes hold roughly 7% of the sample.

The CDR3 starts with the cysteine, ends with the phenylalanine, and has 15 residues. Left in the record is the CDR3 DNA by itself, 45 bases read in frame from the first base. Reading the germline V gene (reference sequence) gives CDR1 LGHDT and CDR2 YNNKEL. V is cut back by 3 bases and J by 3 bases, with 7 bases in the junction unmatched. The source of this sequence is a middle-aged man with active or convalescent COVID-19. This chain joins TRBV3-1 (or the pseudogene TRBV3-2) to TRBJ2-5; 7 bases in between match TRBD1. Sequenced: peripheral blood. The CDR3 region: CASSQRTGFEETQYF. The DNA is TGTGCCAGCAGCCAGCGGACAGGTTTTGAAGAGACCCAGTACTTC.